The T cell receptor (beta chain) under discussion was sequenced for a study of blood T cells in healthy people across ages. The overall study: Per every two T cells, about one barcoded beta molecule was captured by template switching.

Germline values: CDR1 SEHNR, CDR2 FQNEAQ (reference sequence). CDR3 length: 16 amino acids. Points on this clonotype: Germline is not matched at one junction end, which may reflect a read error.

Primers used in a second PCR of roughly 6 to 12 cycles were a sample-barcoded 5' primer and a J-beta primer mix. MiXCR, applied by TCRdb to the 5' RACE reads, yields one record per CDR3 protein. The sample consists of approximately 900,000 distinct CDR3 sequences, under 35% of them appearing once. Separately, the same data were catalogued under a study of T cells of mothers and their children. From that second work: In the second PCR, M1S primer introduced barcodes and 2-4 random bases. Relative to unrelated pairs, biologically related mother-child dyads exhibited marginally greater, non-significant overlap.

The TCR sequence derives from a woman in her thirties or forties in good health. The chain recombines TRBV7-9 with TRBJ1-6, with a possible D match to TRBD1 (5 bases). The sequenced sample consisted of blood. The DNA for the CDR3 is TGTACCAGCAGCACTCCGGGACTACCCTCGAATTCACCCCTCCACTTT. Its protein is CTSSTPGLPSNSPLHF.